These 6 T cell receptor beta chains share one sample of origin, sequenced in a study of cytomegalovirus exposure and HLA in healthy donors. The PCR ran on 60 Vbeta and 13 Jbeta primers. The data were produced by immunoSEQ multiplex PCR, yet TCRdb's version contains in-frame clones alone and is incomplete. Altogether some 77,000 clones are present, about 80% being singletons, with the ten largest covering about 30%. The sequencing input was PBMCs. These receptors were collected from a man aged 50 to 60 in good health and CMV-seropositive.

The rearrangement links TRBV7-9 to TRBJ1-1; no clear D. Germline CDR1 SEHNR, CDR2 FQNEAQ (reference sequence). The CDR3 sequence is 12 residues long. V was cut by 5 bases and J by 5 bases, with 9 bases left in between. CDR3: CASSEAATEAFF. The CDR3, as DNA: TGTGCCAGCAGCGAGGCGGCAACTGAAGCTTTCTTT.

The rearrangement links TRBV5-1 to TRBJ1-5; tentative D call: TRBD1 (5 bases). V was clipped by 4 bases and J by 3 bases, with 17 bases between them. Germline lookup yields CDR1 SGHRS and CDR2 YFSETQ. The CDR3 is 16 amino acids. The CDR3 is CASSPGPGGLNQPQHF. The CDR3 DNA reads as TGCGCCAGCAGCCCGGGGCCGGGAGGACTCAATCAGCCCCAGCATTTT.

The gene calls are TRBV18 and TRBJ1-5; the match to TRBD1 covers 8 bases. This CDR3 region has 15 residues. The germline CDR1 and CDR2 sequences are KGHSH and LQKENI. With 5 bases clipped from V and 1 base from J, the junction kept 4 bases outside the gene matches. The CDR3 sequence: CASSSGTGSNQPQHF. CDR3 sequence (DNA): TGTGCCAGCTCATCCGGGACAGGCAGCAATCAGCCCCAGCATTTT.

This clone has a single count. J is TRBJ2-1 and V is TRBV30; possibly TRBD1 for D (6 bases). With 4 bases removed from V and 7 bases from J, the gap between germline ends came to 23 bases. The CDR3 sequence is 16 residues long. CDR1 GTSNPN and CDR2 SVGIG come from the germline V gene (reference sequence). The CDR3 DNA reads as TGTGCCTGGAACGCTTTGGCAGGGGCTTATCCAAATGAGCAGTTCTTC. Translated, it gives CAWNALAGAYPNEQFF. The complete variable domain, with remaining parts taken from reference TRBV30 and TRBJ2-1, reads SQTIHQWPATLVQPVGSPLSLECTVEGTSNPNLYWYRQAAGRGLQLLFYSVGIGQISSEVPQNLSASRPQDRQFILSSKKLLLSDSGFYLCAWNALAGAYPNEQFFGPGTRLTVL.

The V and J genes are TRBV18 and TRBJ2-3, with TRBD1 identical over 7 bases. Germline lookup yields CDR1 KGHSH and CDR2 LQKENI. V shed 4 bases and J 2 bases; nucleotides not matched to a gene: 9. There are 16 residues in the CDR3. CDR3 nucleotides: TGTGCCAGCTCACTGGTCCAGACAGGGAACACAGATACGCAGTATTTT. It is translated as CASSLVQTGNTDTQYF.

The genes are TRBV7-9 and TRBJ1-6; TRBD1 is a possible D gene (5 bases). CDR3 length equals 14 residues. CDR1 and CDR2 (germline): SEHNR, FQNEAQ (reference sequence). V was cut by 5 bases and J by 7 bases, with 12 bases left in between. The CDR3, as DNA: TGTGCCAGCAGCCAGACAGAGAGAAATTCACCCCTCCACTTT. It yields the protein CASSQTERNSPLHF. Combining the CDR3 with reference TRBV7-9 and TRBJ1-6 gives the whole variable domain DTGVSQNPRHKITKRGQNVTFRCDPISEHNRLYWYRQTLGQGPEFLTYFQNEAQLEKSRLLSDRFSAERPKGSFSTLEIQRTEQGDSAMYLCASSQTERNSPLHFGNGTRLTVT.